These 23 T cell receptor beta chains were all obtained from the same sample, sequenced in a study of regulatory T cells in long-lasting Graves disease. Both iRepertoire HTBI primers and Arm-PCR of CDR3 regions were used to build the TCR beta libraries. TCRdb re-analysed the multiplex PCR reads in MiXCR, keeping a single row per CDR3 protein. This sample has around 400,000 distinct CDR3 sequences, with roughly a sixth found just once. Specified time point: newly diagnosed GD, antithyroid drugs for less than 3 months. From PBMCs, RNA was extracted and then used to make the TCR library. The specimen comprised peripheral blood mononuclear cells (PBMCs), sampled at new diagnosis, from a patient treated with antithyroid drugs. These TCRs come from a female donor with Graves disease.

This clonotype came up once. CDR3 nucleotides: TGTGCCAGCAGCCGCCGCGAGGGGGAGAGCACAGATACGCAGTATTTT. Protein sequence: CASSRREGESTDTQYF. This rearrangement joins TRBV11-3 to TRBJ2-3; possible D gene TRBD1, 6 bases. Trimming removed 5 bases from V and 0 bases from J, with 15 bases in between. This CDR3 contains 16 residues. Germline lookup yields CDR1 SGHNT and CDR2 YENEEA.

The chain links TRBV4-1 to TRBJ1-2, with D possibly being TRBD1 (5 bases). Germline V gene data show CDR1 as MGHRA and CDR2 as YSYEKL. CDR3 size: 13 residues. V was pared by 4 bases and J by 4 bases, with 10 bases between. The CDR3 DNA is TGCGCCAGCAGCCGGCAGGGTTCCTATGGCTACACCTTC. This codes for CASSRQGSYGYTF.

This chain uses TRBV3-1 with TRBJ2-7; 9 bases are a match to TRBD2. The ends lost 1 base at V and 7 bases at J; junction bases unmatched: 14. Germline lookup yields CDR1 LGHDT and CDR2 YNNKEL (reference sequence). CDR3 length: 17 amino acids. This CDR3 reads CASSQGTEREVSGEQYF. CDR3 nucleotide sequence: TGTGCCAGCAGCCAAGGGACCGAGCGGGAGGTCTCGGGGGAGCAGTACTTC.

This clonotype was observed a few times. The rearrangement uses TRBV12-3 or TRBV12-4 and TRBJ1-5; D is undetermined. Deletions cut 6 bases from V and 0 bases from J, with 12 bases between. This CDR3 is 15 amino acids long. CDR3 region: CASSPTRYSNQPQHF. CDR3 nucleotides: TGTGCCAGCAGCCCGACACGCTATAGCAATCAGCCCCAGCATTTT.

This clonotype was seen many times. V and J are TRBV12-3 or TRBV12-4 and TRBJ1-2; 9 bases are shared with TRBD1. V dropped 7 bases and J dropped 6; count of bases not matched to a gene: 6. This CDR3 is 13 amino acids long. This CDR3 reads CASTQRDRDGYTF. CDR3 in DNA: TGTGCCAGCACCCAACGGGACAGGGATGGCTACACCTTC.

In this sample, this clonotype turned up many times. The chain combines TRBV12-3 or TRBV12-4 with TRBJ2-3; TRBD2 matches 14 bases. Losses at the gene ends were 6 bases for V and 4 bases for J; bases not matched to a gene: 6. The CDR3 length is 16 residues. CDR3 sequence: CASSGPGLAGADTQYF. DNA of the CDR3: TGTGCCAGCAGCGGACCGGGACTAGCGGGAGCAGATACGCAGTATTTT.

The sample holds many counts of this clonotype. DNA for the CDR3: TGTGCCAGCAGCCTAGACTTGGACATGAGGGTGAGAGGCTACACCTTC. Protein product: CASSLDLDMRVRGYTF. The chain couples TRBV5-6 to TRBJ1-2; tentatively, D is TRBD1 (5 bases). The CDR3 runs to 16 residues. Germline values: CDR1 SGHDT, CDR2 YYEEEE. V lost 4 bases and J 8 bases, leaving 24 bases between the germline ends.

There are many counts of this clonotype. The chain has TRBV7-3 and TRBJ2-1, with TRBD2 identical over 10 bases. The CDR3 totals 19 residues. V shed 0 bases and J 2 bases; nucleotides not matched to a gene: 10. The germline V gene encodes CDR1 SGHTA and CDR2 FQGTGA. Written as DNA, the CDR3 is TGTGCCAGCAGCTTAACCCGAAGCGGGAGGGATCGTACCTACAATGAGCAGTTCTTC. This translates into CASSLTRSGRDRTYNEQFF. Full variable domain (rest looked up from reference TRBV7-3 and TRBJ2-1): GAGVSQTPSNKVTEKGKYVELRCDPISGHTALYWYRQSLGQGPEFLIYFQGTGAADDSGLPNDRFFAVRPEGSVSTLKIQRTERGDSAVYLCASSLTRSGRDRTYNEQFFGPGTRLTVL.

This clonotype was picked up many times. The chain couples TRBV7-9 to TRBJ1-1; D ambiguous. Trimming pared 3 bases from V and 6 bases from J, leaving 5 bases between. Germline CDR1 reads SEHNR; CDR2 reads FQNEAQ (reference sequence). There are 11 residues in the CDR3. The CDR3 spells CASSFRAEAFF. The CDR3 DNA is TGTGCCAGCAGCTTTCGTGCTGAAGCTTTCTTT.

This clonotype was seen many times. The chain joins TRBV11-2 to TRBJ1-5; D may be TRBD1 (5 bases). The germline CDR1 and CDR2 sequences are SGHAT and FQNNGV. Trimming stripped 4 bases from V and 2 bases from J, with 9 bases between. The CDR3 covers 14 residues. The CDR3 region is CASSWKTGNQPQHF. In DNA form, the CDR3 reads TGTGCCAGCAGCTGGAAGACAGGCAATCAGCCCCAGCATTTT. The full variable domain, with the rest looked up from reference TRBV11-2 and TRBJ1-5, is EAGVAQSPRYKIIEKRQSVAFWCNPISGHATLYWYQQILGQGPKLLIQFQNNGVVDDSQLPKDRFSAERLKGVDSTLKIQPAKLEDSAVYLCASSWKTGNQPQHFGDGTRLSIL.

This clonotype was picked up many times. The rearrangement links TRBV19 to TRBJ2-3, with 7 bases matching TRBD1. CDR1 LNHDA and CDR2 SQIVND come from the germline V gene (reference sequence). This CDR3 is built from 18 residues. V lost 3 bases and J lost 7; bases outside the gene matches: 19. CDR3 sequence: CASSIGSKKGALGYTQYF. The CDR3 nucleotides are TGTGCCAGTAGTATTGGATCAAAGAAGGGGGCGCTCGGCTATACGCAGTATTTT.

This clonotype was observed a handful of times. V and J are TRBV5-1 and TRBJ2-5; D remains unclear. This CDR3 contains 13 residues. Germline assignment: CDR1 SGHRS and CDR2 YFSETQ. The germline V and J ends were trimmed by 3 bases and 3 bases, with 9 bases remaining between them. The CDR3 DNA sequence: TGCGCCAGCAGCTCCATGAATGAAGAGACCCAGTACTTC. Its translation: CASSSMNEETQYF.

CDR3 residues: CARSPTPPGQALNEQFF. The CDR3 nucleotides are TGCGCCCGAAGTCCCACCCCCCCGGGACAGGCACTCAATGAGCAGTTCTTC. The chain carries TRBV10-1 and TRBJ2-1; TRBD1 matches at 8 bases. This CDR3 has 17 residues. The ends lost 11 bases at V and 6 bases at J; junction bases unmatched: 21. Germline CDR1 and CDR2: WNHNN and SYGVQD (reference sequence).

This clonotype was seen more than once but under ten times. The chain employs TRBV3-1 and TRBJ2-3; the match to TRBD2 covers 12 bases. The CDR3 has 15 amino acids. V lost 0 bases, J lost 13 bases, and 8 bases stayed unmatched. Germline V gene sequence: CDR1 LGHDT, CDR2 YNNKEL (reference sequence). The CDR3 region is CASSQELAGGTLKYF. Here the CDR3 DNA reads TGTGCCAGCAGCCAAGAACTAGCGGGGGGCACCTTAAAGTATTTT.

This clonotype has at least ten counts. V and J are TRBV24-1 and TRBJ2-1; perhaps TRBD2 as D (7 bases). This CDR3 has 16 amino acids. Trimming took 7 bases from V and 3 from J, leaving 18 bases between them. CDR1 and CDR2 from the germline V gene are KGHDR and SFDVKD. CDR3 DNA: TGTGCCACCAGCGGGGGGAGGGGGGGCTACTACAATGAGCAGTTCTTC. It translates to CATSGGRGGYYNEQFF.

This clonotype has ten or more counts. V usage is TRBV9 and J usage is TRBJ2-1, with 15 bases aligning to TRBD2. Germline V gives CDR1 SGDLS, CDR2 YYNGEE. V lost 0 bases and J lost 5; bases outside the gene matches: 6. This CDR3 spans 18 amino acids. CDR3 sequence (DNA): TGTGCCAGCAGCGTAGCTGGACTAGCGGGGGGGCAACACAATGAGCAGTTCTTC. Translation: CASSVAGLAGGQHNEQFF.

The rearrangement uses TRBV5-1 and TRBJ2-1; D might be TRBD1 (6 bases). This CDR3 comprises 17 residues. The V gene lost 4 bases and the J gene lost 9 bases, with 26 bases spanning the gap. CDR1 and CDR2 from the germline V gene are SGHRS and YFSETQ. In nucleotides, the CDR3 is TGCGCCAGCAGCCCCATTAATCCGGGACACAGCGCGGGTGAGCAGTTCTTC. Protein sequence: CASSPINPGHSAGEQFF.

Many counts were recorded for this clonotype. The rearrangement links TRBV7-9 to TRBJ2-7, with D perhaps TRBD2 (6 bases). The CDR3 has 14 residues. The germline CDR1 and CDR2 sequences are SEHNR and FQNEAQ (reference sequence). V lost 2 bases, J lost 4 bases, and 12 bases lay in between. The CDR3 loop is CASSLPSAPYEQYF. In nucleotides, the CDR3 is TGTGCCAGCAGCTTACCTAGCGCGCCGTACGAGCAGTACTTC.

The chain joins TRBV12-3 or TRBV12-4 to TRBJ1-4; D not resolved. The CDR3 is made up of 16 amino acids. The germline V and J ends were trimmed by 2 bases and 0 bases, with 10 bases remaining between them. The CDR3 sequence is CASSLNPLATNEKLFF. DNA for the CDR3: TGTGCCAGCAGTTTAAACCCTCTTGCAACTAATGAAAAACTGTTTTTT.

In its sample, this clonotype was seen many times. The chain links TRBV6-4 to TRBJ1-2; D gene uncertain. V was clipped by 3 bases and J by 4 bases, with 9 bases between them. This CDR3 comprises 13 residues. In germline, CDR1 is MRHNA, CDR2 SNTAGT. Here the CDR3 reads CASSDSGGYGYTF. CDR3 DNA sequence: TGTGCCAGCAGTGATAGTGGTGGCTATGGCTACACCTTC.

This clonotype was seen at least ten times. The CDR3 here is CSVETSGMADTQYF. The CDR3 DNA reads TGCAGCGTAGAAACTAGCGGGATGGCAGATACGCAGTATTTT. V and J are TRBV29-1 and TRBJ2-3, with 10 positions matching TRBD2. Trimming cost V 6 bases and J 4 bases; bases outside gene matches: 7. CDR3 length equals 14 residues. Germline loops: CDR1 SQVTM, CDR2 ANQGSEA.

The rearrangement joins TRBV7-9 to TRBJ2-3, with 13 nucleotides matching TRBD2. Trimming at V came to 9 bases and at J to 3 bases, leaving 6 bases not matched to a gene. The germline V gene encodes CDR1 SEHNR and CDR2 FQNEAQ (reference sequence). The CDR3 spans 15 residues. CDR3 coding DNA: TGTGCCAGTAAGAGGACTAGCGGGAGAACAGATACGCAGTATTTT. Translation: CASKRTSGRTDTQYF.

This clonotype has ten or more counts. The chain links TRBV28 to TRBJ1-2; a possible D gene is TRBD1 (6 bases). This CDR3 is built from 14 residues. Trimming shortened V by 7 bases and J by 0 bases, and 12 bases separated the two germline ends. Germline CDR1 is MDHEN and CDR2 is SYDVKM. The CDR3 sequence is CASKVGQTNYGYTF. The CDR3 DNA reads as TGTGCCAGCAAGGTTGGACAGACTAACTATGGCTACACCTTC.